Listed here are 30 T cell receptor beta chains from one sample, sequenced in a study of sequential checkpoint blockade in melanoma. Described treatment: randomized to nivolumab then ipilimumab (arm A) or the reverse (arm B). The protocol was immunoSEQ multiplex PCR, while the TCRdb copy is restricted to in-frame clones and leaves out a portion. In the table there are tens of thousands of clones, 85% to 90% of which are singletons. Sequenced here: CD8+ T cells sorted from blood (inferred from file names), sampled from a patient given nivolumab and ipilimumab in sequence. The receptor set was obtained from a human donor with melanoma.

The chain carries TRBV13 and TRBJ1-2, with 11 bases fitting TRBD1. The J segment lost 4 bases and the V segment lost 5 bases, leaving 6 bases of the junction unmatched. The CDR3 runs to 15 residues. Per the germline V gene, CDR1 is PRHDT and CDR2 is FYEKMQ (reference sequence). CDR3 coding DNA: TGTGCCAGCAGCCTTGCCGGGACAGGGGGCTATGGCTACACCTTC. This encodes CASSLAGTGGYGYTF. The full variable domain, in which reference TRBV13 and TRBJ1-2 provide the parts outside the CDR3, is AAGVIQSPRHLIKEKRETATLKCYPIPRHDTVYWYQQGPGQDPQFLISFYEKMQSDKGSIPDRFSAQQFSDYHSELNMSSLELGDSALYFCASSLAGTGGYGYTFGSGTRLTVV.

The chain couples TRBV4-3 to TRBJ1-2, with unresolved D. This CDR3 is 15 amino acids long. Germline V gene data show CDR1 as LGHNA and CDR2 as YSLEER. V lost 2 bases to trimming and J lost 0 bases, with 10 bases between them. Here the CDR3 DNA reads TGCGCCAGCAGCCAAACCTTGGGCTCTAACTATGGCTACACCTTC. As protein: CASSQTLGSNYGYTF.

V usage is TRBV6-5 and J usage is TRBJ2-2; 7 nucleotides agree with TRBD1. The junction had 3 bases not matched to a gene; V was cut back by 0 bases and J by 5 bases. This CDR3 has 15 amino acids. Germline lookup yields CDR1 MNHEY and CDR2 SVGAGI. CDR3 residues: CASSYSTRGTGELFF. The DNA for the CDR3 is TGTGCCAGCAGTTACTCGACCAGGGGGACCGGGGAGCTGTTTTTT.

The chain employs TRBV6-1 and TRBJ2-1, with 10 nucleotides matching TRBD2. CDR1 MNHNS and CDR2 SASEGT come from the germline V gene. This CDR3 region has 15 residues. With 1 base clipped from V and 9 bases from J, the junction kept 6 bases outside the gene matches. CDR3: CASSEGLAGVLEQFF. The CDR3, as DNA: TGTGCCAGCAGTGAAGGTCTAGCGGGAGTCCTTGAGCAGTTCTTC.

V and J are TRBV7-8 and TRBJ2-1; D remains unclear. The germline gives CDR1 SGHVS, CDR2 FQNEAQ. This CDR3 is 14 amino acids long. V was cut by 8 bases and J by 10 bases, with 21 bases left in between. The CDR3 DNA sequence: TGTGCCAGCCGAGGAATAGGAGTACAATGGGAGCAGTTCTTC. Translating it yields CASRGIGVQWEQFF.

This clone was found once. J is TRBJ2-3 and V is TRBV4-3, with D hard to call. The CDR3 length is 15 residues. The V and J ends lost 0 bases and 4 bases respectively, with 11 bases between them. Per germline, CDR1 LGHNA and CDR2 YSLEER. In nucleotides, the CDR3 is TGCGCCAGCAGCCAAGATAGTGCCCCTGCAGATACGCAGTATTTT. Its protein is CASSQDSAPADTQYF.

The chain couples TRBV9 to TRBJ2-2; D is possibly TRBD1 (6 bases). Trimming took 0 bases from V and 1 from J, leaving 16 bases between them. The CDR3 length is 18 residues. In germline, CDR1 is SGDLS, CDR2 YYNGEE. The CDR3 coding sequence is TGTGCCAGCAGCGTAGCGGTCAGGGGAGAGGAGAACACCGGGGAGCTGTTTTTT. Its protein is CASSVAVRGEENTGELFF.

V gene TRBV5-1 combines with J gene TRBJ2-1; 7 nucleotides align to TRBD2. CDR3 length: 14 residues. Germline V gene lookup returns CDR1 SGHRS and CDR2 YFSETQ. V was clipped by 2 bases and J by 9 bases; unmatched bases: 8. CDR3 coding DNA: TGCGCCAGCAGCTTATCGGGGGGAAACATTGAGCAGTTCTTC. Amino acids: CASSLSGGNIEQFF.

This rearrangement joins TRBV11-2 to TRBJ2-7; 9 bases are shared with TRBD2. With 6 bases clipped from V and 2 bases from J, the junction kept 2 bases outside the gene matches. The length of the CDR3 is 13 residues. CDR1 and CDR2 from the germline V gene are SGHAT and FQNNGV. The CDR3 spells CASRGGRAYEQYF. The CDR3 region has the DNA TGTGCCAGCAGGGGCGGGAGGGCCTACGAGCAGTACTTC. The full variable domain, in which reference TRBV11-2 and TRBJ2-7 provide the parts outside the CDR3, is EAGVAQSPRYKIIEKRQSVAFWCNPISGHATLYWYQQILGQGPKLLIQFQNNGVVDDSQLPKDRFSAERLKGVDSTLKIQPAKLEDSAVYLCASRGGRAYEQYFGPGTRLTVT.

The rearrangement links TRBV7-8 to TRBJ1-5; D ambiguous. CDR3 length: 16 amino acids. V was trimmed by 1 base and J by 0 bases, leaving 10 bases between them. CDR1 and CDR2 (germline): SGHVS, FQNEAQ. CDR3 coding DNA: TGTGCCAGCAGCTTAGATGCAGGCCTTAGCAATCAGCCCCAGCATTTT. Its protein is CASSLDAGLSNQPQHF.

The chain joins TRBV5-1 to TRBJ2-1, with TRBD1 identical over 7 bases. This CDR3 has 13 residues. V trimming: 3 bases; J trimming: 6 bases; junction bases outside the gene matches: 3. Germline CDR1 is SGHRS and CDR2 is YFSETQ. CDR3 loop: CASSYYRGNEQFF. CDR3 in DNA: TGCGCCAGCAGCTATTACAGGGGCAATGAGCAGTTCTTC.

The chain combines TRBV7-2 with TRBJ1-1, with D perhaps matching TRBD1 (6 bases). V lost 6 bases and J 10 bases, leaving 15 bases between the germline ends. In germline, CDR1 is SGHTA, CDR2 FQGNSA. The CDR3 is 12 residues long. The CDR3 sequence is CASSSTGRVAFF. The CDR3 bases are TGTGCCAGCAGTTCTACAGGGCGGGTAGCTTTCTTT.

The chain has TRBV18 and TRBJ2-7, with 9 bases identical to TRBD1. The germline V gene has CDR1 KGHSH and CDR2 LQKENI. This CDR3 region has 14 residues. The trim removed 3 bases at V and 3 bases at J, leaving 3 bases unmatched. The chain's CDR3 is CASSPGTGFYEQYF. The CDR3 DNA reads as TGTGCCAGCTCACCTGGGACAGGGTTCTACGAGCAGTACTTC.

Relative to its sample, this clone is medium-sized. The chain combines TRBV6-1 with TRBJ1-6; D possibly corresponds to TRBD1 (5 bases). Germline V lookup: CDR1 MNHNS, CDR2 SASEGT. With 3 bases removed from V and 5 bases from J, the gap between germline ends came to 5 bases. The CDR3 is 13 residues long. Here the CDR3 reads CASSDRDNSPLHF. CDR3 DNA: TGTGCCAGCAGTGACAGGGATAATTCACCCCTCCACTTT.

This clone occurred a few times. V usage is TRBV7-3 and J usage is TRBJ1-3; D not resolved. The V end was cut by 6 bases, the J end by 0 bases, with 15 bases between. CDR3 size: 16 residues. Germline V gene lookup returns CDR1 SGHTA and CDR2 FQGTGA. CDR3 amino acids: CASSPSTVASGNTIYF. The CDR3 DNA reads as TGTGCCAGCAGTCCTTCGACCGTAGCCTCTGGAAACACCATATATTTT.

CDR3 amino acids: CASSLLGDTDTQYF. The CDR3 DNA reads TGTGCCAGCAGTTTGCTCGGGGACACAGATACGCAGTATTTT. This rearrangement joins TRBV27 to TRBJ2-3, with a possible D match to TRBD2 (5 bases). V was clipped by 3 bases and J by 2 bases, with 9 bases between them. The CDR3 length is 14 residues. The germline CDR1 and CDR2 sequences are MNHEY and SMNVEV (reference sequence).

This rearrangement joins TRBV27 to TRBJ2-7; a weak D match, TRBD1 (6 bases). Germline assignment: CDR1 MNHEY and CDR2 SMNVEV (reference sequence). Trimming removed 6 bases at V and 5 bases at J, with 14 bases between. The CDR3 is 13 amino acids. In DNA, the CDR3 is TGTGCCAGCAGGACAGGTTCCCCCCACGAGCAGTACGTC. This translates into CASRTGSPHEQYV.

The rearrangement links TRBV30 to TRBJ1-5; D is uncertain. This CDR3 has 14 amino acids. Between the trimmed V and J ends, which lost 2 bases and 0 bases, there was a span of 8 bases. CDR1 and CDR2 from the germline V gene are GTSNPN and SVGIG (reference sequence). CDR3 loop: CAWSHHFSNQPQHF. CDR3 bases: TGTGCCTGGAGTCACCACTTTAGCAATCAGCCCCAGCATTTT.

V usage is TRBV6-6 and J usage is TRBJ2-6; 7 nucleotides match TRBD1. CDR3 length equals 15 residues. V was clipped by 3 bases and J by 9 bases; unmatched bases: 8. Per germline, CDR1 MNHNY and CDR2 SVGAGI (reference sequence). CDR3 residues: CASSYPDRDNNVLTF. CDR3 DNA sequence: TGTGCCAGCAGTTATCCAGACAGGGATAACAACGTCCTGACTTTC.

This chain connects TRBV19 to TRBJ2-7; 9 nucleotides match TRBD1. The CDR3 spans 15 residues. J lost 2 bases, V lost 4 bases, and 6 bases had no gene match. CDR1 is LNHDA and CDR2 is SQIVND in the germline V gene (reference sequence). Here the CDR3 DNA reads TGTGCCAGTAGTACCGGGACAGGGTTTCCCTACGAGCAGTACTTC. It specifies CASSTGTGFPYEQYF.

J is TRBJ2-7 and V is TRBV28; 9 nucleotides align to TRBD1. CDR3 size: 14 residues. Germline assignment: CDR1 MDHEN and CDR2 SYDVKM. V lost 7 bases to trimming and J lost 1 base; unmatched junction nucleotides: 5. For the CDR3, the DNA is TGTGCCAGCACCCGGGACAGGGAATCCTACGAGCAGTACGTC. Translating it yields CASTRDRESYEQYV.

V and J are TRBV2 and TRBJ2-1; 12 positions match TRBD1. This CDR3 region has 17 residues. J was trimmed by 6 bases and V by 7 bases; bases with no gene match: 13. The V gene's germline CDR1 is SNHLY and CDR2 FYNNEI. The CDR3 is CASNPLAGTGGVNEQFF. The CDR3 DNA reads as TGTGCCAGCAACCCCCTAGCAGGGACAGGGGGCGTCAATGAGCAGTTCTTC.

The gene calls are TRBV2 and TRBJ2-1; 16 bases are shared with TRBD2. V was clipped by 2 bases and J by 0 bases; unmatched bases: 10. This CDR3 region has 21 residues. Germline CDR1 reads SNHLY; CDR2 reads FYNNEI. The CDR3 here is CASSESFPGLAGGSSYNEQFF. CDR3 sequence (DNA): TGTGCCAGCAGTGAAAGTTTCCCGGGACTAGCGGGAGGGAGCTCCTACAATGAGCAGTTCTTC.

The chain combines TRBV13 with TRBJ2-7; tentatively, D is TRBD2 (5 bases). Trimming took 8 bases from V and 3 from J, leaving 23 bases between them. CDR1 is PRHDT, CDR2 FYEKMQ, per germline (reference sequence). This CDR3 has 16 amino acids. CDR3 residues: CASASGVGRRGYEQYF. In nucleotides, the CDR3 is TGTGCCAGCGCAAGTGGAGTAGGTCGACGGGGCTACGAGCAGTACTTC.

This chain uses TRBV9 with TRBJ2-2; no clear D gene. Germline V gene sequence: CDR1 SGDLS, CDR2 YYNGEE. This CDR3 has 16 residues. V gave up 3 bases and J gave up 0 bases, with 12 bases separating them. CDR3 nucleotide sequence: TGTGCCAGCAGCGCCCGAGGCCGAACGAACACCGGGGAGCTGTTTTTT. This translates into CASSARGRTNTGELFF.

This chain links TRBV11-2 with TRBJ2-7; 12 nucleotides align to TRBD2. Germline loops: CDR1 SGHAT, CDR2 FQNNGV. The trim removed 5 bases at V and 3 bases at J, leaving 11 bases unmatched. The CDR3 loop spans 17 amino acids. CDR3 protein: CASSHGLAGSSGYEQYF. CDR3 bases: TGTGCCAGCAGCCACGGACTAGCGGGATCGTCGGGCTACGAGCAGTACTTC.

Only a few counts were recorded for this clone. The J gene is TRBJ2-7, the V gene TRBV19; 9 positions match TRBD1. With 3 bases clipped from V and 3 bases from J, the junction kept 6 bases outside the gene matches. CDR1 and CDR2 (germline): LNHDA, SQIVND (reference sequence). There are 15 residues in the CDR3. The CDR3 region has the DNA TGTGCCAGTAGTATTGGGACAGGGACCATCTACGAGCAGTACGTC. This sequence encodes CASSIGTGTIYEQYV.

The sample holds one count of this clone. The V call is TRBV9, the J call TRBJ1-2; TRBD1 aligns across 7 bases. CDR3 size: 15 residues. The germline V gene encodes CDR1 SGDLS and CDR2 YYNGEE. Unmatched junction bases numbered 6, after V lost 4 bases and J lost 0 bases. This CDR3 is CASSISTGPNYGYTF. CDR3 nucleotides: TGTGCCAGCAGCATATCGACAGGGCCTAACTATGGCTACACCTTC.

CDR3 region: CASSAQRTGGDEQFF. CDR3 coding DNA: TGTGCCAGCAGCGCCCAAAGGACAGGGGGCGATGAGCAGTTCTTC. The V call is TRBV9, the J call TRBJ2-1; 11 positions agree with TRBD1. The ends lost 3 bases at V and 8 bases at J; junction bases unmatched: 7. The CDR3 contains 15 residues. Germline V CDR1 and CDR2: SGDLS, YYNGEE.

The rearrangement links TRBV11-2 to TRBJ1-5; no firm D call. Germline-derived CDR1 and CDR2 are SGHAT and FQNNGV. The CDR3 has 17 amino acids. Trimming removed 1 base at V and 1 base at J, with 14 bases between. CDR3 loop: CASSLGRAWKSNQPQHF. CDR3 in DNA: TGTGCCAGCAGCTTAGGGCGGGCGTGGAAGAGCAATCAGCCCCAGCATTTT.